This paragraph reports one T cell receptor (beta chain). Trimming took off 6 bases at V and 2 bases at J, with 8 bases between the two ends. The CDR3 is 12 residues long. The V gene's germline CDR1 is MNHEY and CDR2 SVGAGI. The protocol was immunoSEQ multiplex PCR, while the TCRdb copy is restricted to in-frame clones and leaves out a portion. Here the sample spans 140,000 or so clones, approximately 88% being singletons. This entry is derived from a study of blood T cell repertoires in COVID-19. Whole-study context: Spain, Italy and the United States supplied samples that represented acute and convalescent COVID-19.

The TCR originated in a man in his fifties or sixties with active or convalescent COVID-19. This chain links TRBV6-5 with TRBJ2-7; no clear D. The source material was peripheral blood. In nucleotides, the CDR3 is TGTGCCAGCAGCAACAGAGCCTACGAGCAGTACTTC. This encodes CASSNRAYEQYF.